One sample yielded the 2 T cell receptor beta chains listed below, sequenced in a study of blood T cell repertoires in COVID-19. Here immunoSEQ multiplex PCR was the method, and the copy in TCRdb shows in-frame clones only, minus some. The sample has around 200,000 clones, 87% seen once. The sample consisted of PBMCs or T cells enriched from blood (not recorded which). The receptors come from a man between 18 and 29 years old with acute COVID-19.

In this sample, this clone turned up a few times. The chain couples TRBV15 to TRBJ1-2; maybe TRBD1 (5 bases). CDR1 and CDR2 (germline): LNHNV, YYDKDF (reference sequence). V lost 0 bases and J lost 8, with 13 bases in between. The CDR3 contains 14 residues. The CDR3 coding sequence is TGTGCCACCAGCAGAGATAAAGGGGCGCAAGGCTACACCTTC. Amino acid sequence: CATSRDKGAQGYTF. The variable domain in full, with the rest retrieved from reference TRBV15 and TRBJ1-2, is DAMVIQNPRYQVTQFGKPVTLSCSQTLNHNVMYWYQQKSSQAPKLLFHYYDKDFNNEADTPDNFQSRRPNTSFCFLDIRSPGLGDTAMYLCATSRDKGAQGYTFGSGTRLTVV.

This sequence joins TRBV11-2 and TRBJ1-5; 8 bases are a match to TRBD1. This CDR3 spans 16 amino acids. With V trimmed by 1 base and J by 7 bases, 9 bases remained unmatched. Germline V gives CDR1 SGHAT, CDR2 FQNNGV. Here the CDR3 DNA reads TGTGCCAGCAGCTTAGGGCCGGGACAGGCGGAACAGCCCCAGCATTTT. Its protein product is CASSLGPGQAEQPQHF.